This record looks at one TCR beta chain sequence and its context. The antigen is not known. No sorting of T cells preceded isolation of total RNA from whole blood. These data are taken from a study of monozygotic twins with inflammatory bowel disease. Study-level results: A lone strong IBD-associated signal or clonotype found no support.

UMIs that included a 6-nucleotide sample barcode were added by template switching, which took place during cDNA synthesis. TCRdb re-called the 5' RACE reads and shows each CDR3 protein once, DNA omitted. The table gives over 100,000 distinct CDR3 sequences; the top ten clones make up roughly 12% of it. This CDR3 region has 13 residues. CDR1 is ENHRY and CDR2 is SYGVKD in the germline V gene. The receptor was derived from a human donor with ulcerative colitis or Crohn's disease, or a healthy co-twin of an affected twin (not recorded which). Sample: blood. The J gene is TRBJ1-2, the V gene TRBV10-3. The CDR3 here is CAIMKSQDYGYTF.